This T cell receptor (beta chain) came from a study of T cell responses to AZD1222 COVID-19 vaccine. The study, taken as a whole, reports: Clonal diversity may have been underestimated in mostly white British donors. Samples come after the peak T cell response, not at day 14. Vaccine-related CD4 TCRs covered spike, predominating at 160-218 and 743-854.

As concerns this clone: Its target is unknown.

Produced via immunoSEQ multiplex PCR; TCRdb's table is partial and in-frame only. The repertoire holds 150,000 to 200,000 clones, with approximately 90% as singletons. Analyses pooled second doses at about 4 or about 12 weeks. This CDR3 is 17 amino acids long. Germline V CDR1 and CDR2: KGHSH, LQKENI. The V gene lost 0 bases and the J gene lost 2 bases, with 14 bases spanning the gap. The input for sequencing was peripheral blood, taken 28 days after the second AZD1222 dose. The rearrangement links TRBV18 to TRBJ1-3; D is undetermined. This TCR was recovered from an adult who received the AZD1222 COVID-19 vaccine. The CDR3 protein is CASSPPFIGSPGNTIYF. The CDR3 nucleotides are TGTGCCAGCTCACCACCCTTTATAGGTTCTCCTGGAAACACCATATATTTT.